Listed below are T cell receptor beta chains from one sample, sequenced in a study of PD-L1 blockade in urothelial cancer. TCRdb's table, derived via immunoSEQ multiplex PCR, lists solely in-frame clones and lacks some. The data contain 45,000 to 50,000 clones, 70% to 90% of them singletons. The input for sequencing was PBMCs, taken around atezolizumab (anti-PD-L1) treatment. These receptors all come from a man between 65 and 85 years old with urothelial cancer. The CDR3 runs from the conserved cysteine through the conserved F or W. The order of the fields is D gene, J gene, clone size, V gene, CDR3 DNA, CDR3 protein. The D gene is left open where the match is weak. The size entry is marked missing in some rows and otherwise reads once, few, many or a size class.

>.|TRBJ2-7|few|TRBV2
TGTGCCAGCAGTGAAGCGATGGATATAGGGGGCTACGAGCAGTACTTC
CASSEAMDIGGYEQYF
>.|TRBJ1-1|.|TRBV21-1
TGTGCCAGCAGCAACGCCGGGACAGTGAACACTGAAGCTTTCTTT
CASSNAGTVNTEAFF
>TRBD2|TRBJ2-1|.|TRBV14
TGTGCCAGCAGCCAAGATGAGGCGTTGGCTAGCGGGAGGTTCAATGAGCAGTTCTTC
CASSQDEALASGRFNEQFF
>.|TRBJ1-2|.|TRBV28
TGTGCCAGCAGTTTATCCACAGGGCTAAGCGGCTACACCTTC
CASSLSTGLSGYTF
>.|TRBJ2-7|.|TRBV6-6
TGTGCCAGCAGGATTCAGGGTTACGAGCAGTACTTC
CASRIQGYEQYF
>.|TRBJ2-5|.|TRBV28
TGTGCCAGCACCCTGGGGGGTACTCTACCCCAAGAGACCCAGTACTTC
CASTLGGTLPQETQYF
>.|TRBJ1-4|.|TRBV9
TGTGCCAGCAGCGAGGACAGCGTCTCTGAAAAACTGTTTTTT
CASSEDSVSEKLFF
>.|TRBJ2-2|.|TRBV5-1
TGCGCCAGCAGCTTGGATACAGGAGCGAACACCGGGGAGCTGTTTTTT
CASSLDTGANTGELFF
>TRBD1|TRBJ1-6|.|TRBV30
TGTGCCTCCTCGGGACAGCTAACACCCCTCCACTTT
CASSGQLTPLHF
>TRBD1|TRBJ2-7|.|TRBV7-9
TGTGCCAGCAGCCCCGCAGGGGGTGGGTACGAGCAGTACTTC
CASSPAGGGYEQYF
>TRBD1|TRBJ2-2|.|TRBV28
TGTGCCAGCAGTTCGGGACAGGGCACCGGGGAGCTGTTTTTT
CASSSGQGTGELFF
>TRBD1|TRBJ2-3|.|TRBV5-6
TGTGCCAGCAGCTTGGAGACCGGGACAGGGGAACCCACAGATACGCAGTATTTT
CASSLETGTGEPTDTQYF
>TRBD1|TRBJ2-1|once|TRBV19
TGTGCCAGCCAGTATGGACAGGGGGCGAACGATGAGCAGTTCTTC
CASQYGQGANDEQFF
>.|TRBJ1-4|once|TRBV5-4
TGTGCCAGCACTTCGTGGCAGGGGGAAAAACTGTTTTTT
CASTSWQGEKLFF
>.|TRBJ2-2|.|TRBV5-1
TGCGCCAGCAGCCCGGGACTCCGGAACACCGGGGAGCTGTTTTTT
CASSPGLRNTGELFF
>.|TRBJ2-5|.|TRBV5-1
TGCGCCAGCAGCTTGACGAGATACGACCAAGAGACCCAGTACTTC
CASSLTRYDQETQYF
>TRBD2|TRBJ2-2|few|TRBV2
TGTGCCAGCAGTAGACTAGCGGGAGAGACCGGGGAGCTGTTTTTT
CASSRLAGETGELFF